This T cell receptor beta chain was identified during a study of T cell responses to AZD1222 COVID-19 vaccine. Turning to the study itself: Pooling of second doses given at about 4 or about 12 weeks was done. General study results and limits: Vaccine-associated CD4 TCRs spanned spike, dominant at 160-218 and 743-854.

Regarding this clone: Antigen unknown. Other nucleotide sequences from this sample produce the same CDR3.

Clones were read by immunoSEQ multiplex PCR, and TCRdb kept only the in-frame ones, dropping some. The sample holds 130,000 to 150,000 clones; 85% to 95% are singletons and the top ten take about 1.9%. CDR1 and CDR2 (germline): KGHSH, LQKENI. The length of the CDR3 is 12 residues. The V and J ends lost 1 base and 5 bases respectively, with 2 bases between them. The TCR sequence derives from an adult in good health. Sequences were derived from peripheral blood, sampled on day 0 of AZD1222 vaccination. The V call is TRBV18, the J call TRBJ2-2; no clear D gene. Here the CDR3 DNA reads TGTGCCAGCTCACCACGAACCGGGGAGCTGTTTTTT. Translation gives CASSPRTGELFF.